The clone carrying this T cell receptor (beta chain) has ten or more counts. The sample originates from a study of blood T cells in healthy people across ages. Alongside a J-beta primer mix, a sample-barcoded 5' primer served in a second PCR lasting roughly 6 to 12 cycles. TCRdb recomputed calls from the 5' RACE reads with MiXCR, one row per CDR3 protein. The table shows 1.2 million to 1.5 million distinct CDR3 sequences, with roughly 45% occurring only once. Sequencing was carried out using blood. The sequence derives from a woman between 18 and 30 years old in good health.

Here the CDR3 reads CASSLMEETQYF. The CDR3 coding sequence is TGTGCCAGCAGCTTAATGGAAGAGACCCAGTACTTC. V gene TRBV11-2 combines with J gene TRBJ2-5; D is undetermined. Trimming removed 2 bases from V and 3 bases from J, with 4 bases in between. The CDR3 covers 12 residues. Germline V gene data show CDR1 as SGHAT and CDR2 as FQNNGV.